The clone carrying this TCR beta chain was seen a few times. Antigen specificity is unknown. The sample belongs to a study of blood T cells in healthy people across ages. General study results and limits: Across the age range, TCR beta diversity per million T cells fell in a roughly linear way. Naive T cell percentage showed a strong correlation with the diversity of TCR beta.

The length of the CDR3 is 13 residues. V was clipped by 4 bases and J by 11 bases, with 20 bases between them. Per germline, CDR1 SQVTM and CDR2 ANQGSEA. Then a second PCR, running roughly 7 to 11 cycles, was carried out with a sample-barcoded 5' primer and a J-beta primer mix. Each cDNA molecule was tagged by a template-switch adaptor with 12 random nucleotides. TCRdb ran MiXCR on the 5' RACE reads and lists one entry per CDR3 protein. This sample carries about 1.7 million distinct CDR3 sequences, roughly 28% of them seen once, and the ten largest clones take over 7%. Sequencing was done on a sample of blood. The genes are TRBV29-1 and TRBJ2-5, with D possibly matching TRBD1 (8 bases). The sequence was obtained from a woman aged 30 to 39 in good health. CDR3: CSVGTGGGNEQYF. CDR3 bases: TGCAGCGTTGGTACAGGGGGAGGGAATGAGCAGTACTTC.